This T cell receptor beta chain stems from a study of T cell changes during pregnancy in multiple sclerosis. Clones were sequenced by immunoSEQ multiplex PCR, and TCRdb holds only the in-frame ones, with some missing. The sample yields around 61,000 clones, approximately 90% seen once. This CDR3 comprises 15 residues. Germline V gene lookup returns CDR1 SEHNR and CDR2 FQNEAQ (reference sequence). As regards this clone: One end of the junction is discordant with germline, which a read error may explain.

This receptor was identified in a female donor in good health, enrolled as a control in a pregnancy study. The chain couples TRBV7-9 to TRBJ2-3, with TRBD1 identical over 11 bases. The sequencing used peripheral blood, collected in the first trimester of pregnancy. The CDR3 bases are TGTGCCAGCAACTTAGGGACAGGGGGGACAGATACGCAGTATTTT. The encoded protein is CASNLGTGGTDTQYF.